These 3 T cell receptor beta chains share one sample of origin, sequenced in a study of beta chain features in type 1 diabetes. The whole isolated RNA underwent reverse transcription, so sequencing captured expressed TCRB transcripts. TCRdb's table, derived via immunoSEQ multiplex PCR, lists solely in-frame clones and lacks some. The sample has 550,000 to 850,000 clones; roughly 13% are singletons. The study's findings and limits: Type 1 diabetes patients had moderately but significantly shorter TCRB CDR3s in all four CD4+ subsets.

No antigens are known for them. Sequenced sample: naive CD4+ T cells from blood. These receptors were obtained from a man between 18 and 35 years old with type 1 diabetes.

In its sample, this clone was seen a few times. The V gene is TRBV29-1, the J gene TRBJ1-2, with D possibly being TRBD1 (6 bases). CDR3 size: 14 residues. Looked up from germline, CDR1 is SQVTM and CDR2 is ANQGSEA. The V end was cut by 7 bases, the J end by 3 bases, with 18 bases between. The CDR3 here is CSAKDADSYYGYTF. CDR3 nucleotide sequence: TGCAGCGCCAAAGATGCGGACAGCTACTATGGCTACACCTTC.

The rearrangement uses TRBV4-1 and TRBJ2-3, with a tentative D call TRBD2 (6 bases). Trimming removed 0 bases at V and 6 bases at J, with 16 bases between. The length of the CDR3 is 16 residues. Germline V gene lookup returns CDR1 MGHRA and CDR2 YSYEKL. The CDR3 sequence is CASSQDQLATGDTQYF. In DNA, the CDR3 is TGCGCCAGCAGCCAAGATCAACTAGCTACGGGGGATACGCAGTATTTT.

This clone was detected a few times. This chain connects TRBV18 to TRBJ2-7, with D perhaps TRBD2 (5 bases). V lost 5 bases and J 7 bases, leaving 9 bases between the germline ends. CDR1 is KGHSH and CDR2 is LQKENI in the germline V gene. The CDR3 contains 11 residues. The CDR3 DNA is TGTGCCAGCTCAACGAGGGAAGAGCAGTACTTC. This encodes CASSTREEQYF. Drawing the rest from reference TRBV18 and TRBJ2-7, the complete variable domain is NAGVMQNPRHLVRRRGQEARLRCSPMKGHSHVYWYRQLPEEGLKFMVYLQKENIIDESGMPKERFSAEFPKEGPSILRIQQVVRGDSAAYFCASSTREEQYFGPGTRLTVT.